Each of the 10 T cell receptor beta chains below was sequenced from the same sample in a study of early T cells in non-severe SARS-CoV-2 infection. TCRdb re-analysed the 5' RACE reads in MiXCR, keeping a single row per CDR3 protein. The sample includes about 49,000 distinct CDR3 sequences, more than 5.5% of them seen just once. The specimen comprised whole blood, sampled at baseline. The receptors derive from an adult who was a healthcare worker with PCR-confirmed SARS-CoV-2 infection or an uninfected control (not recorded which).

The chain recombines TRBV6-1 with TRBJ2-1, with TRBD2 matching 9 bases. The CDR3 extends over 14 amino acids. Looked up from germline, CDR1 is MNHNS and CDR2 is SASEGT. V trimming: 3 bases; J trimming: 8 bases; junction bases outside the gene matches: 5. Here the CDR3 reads CASSERGGIDEQFF. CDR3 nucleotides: TGTGCCAGCAGTGAGCGGGGGGGCATCGATGAGCAGTTCTTC.

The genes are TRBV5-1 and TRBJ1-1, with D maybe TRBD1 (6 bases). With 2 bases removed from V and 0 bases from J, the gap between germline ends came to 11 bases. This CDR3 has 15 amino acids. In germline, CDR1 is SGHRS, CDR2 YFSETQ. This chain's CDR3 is CASSFARGMNTEAFF. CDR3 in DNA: TGCGCCAGCAGCTTCGCCAGGGGAATGAACACTGAAGCTTTCTTT.

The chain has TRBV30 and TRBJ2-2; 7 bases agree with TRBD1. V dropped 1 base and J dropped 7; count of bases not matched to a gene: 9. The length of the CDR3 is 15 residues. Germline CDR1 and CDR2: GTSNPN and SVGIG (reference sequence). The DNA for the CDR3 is TGTGCCTGGAGTGGGCAGCAGGGGGTAAACGGGGAGCTGTTTTTT. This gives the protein CAWSGQQGVNGELFF.

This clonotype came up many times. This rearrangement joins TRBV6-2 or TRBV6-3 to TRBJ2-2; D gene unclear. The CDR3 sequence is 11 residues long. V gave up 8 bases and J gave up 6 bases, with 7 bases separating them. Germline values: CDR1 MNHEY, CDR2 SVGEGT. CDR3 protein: CASSGAGELFF. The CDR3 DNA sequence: TGTGCCAGCTCCGGCGCCGGGGAGCTGTTTTTT.

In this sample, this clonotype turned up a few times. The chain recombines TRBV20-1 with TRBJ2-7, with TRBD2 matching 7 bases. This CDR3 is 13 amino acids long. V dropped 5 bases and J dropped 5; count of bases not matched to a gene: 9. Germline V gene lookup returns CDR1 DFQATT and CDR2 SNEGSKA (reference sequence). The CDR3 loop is CSAVGAGWHEQYF. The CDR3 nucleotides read TGCAGTGCTGTGGGAGCGGGGTGGCACGAGCAGTACTTC.

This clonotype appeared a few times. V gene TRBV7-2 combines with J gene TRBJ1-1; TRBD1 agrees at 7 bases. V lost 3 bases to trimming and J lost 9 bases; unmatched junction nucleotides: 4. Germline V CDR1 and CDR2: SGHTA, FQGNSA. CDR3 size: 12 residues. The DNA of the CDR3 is TGTGCCAGCAGCTTCCCGGGACAGAAAGCTTTCTTT. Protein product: CASSFPGQKAFF.

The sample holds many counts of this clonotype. CDR3 residues: CASSFILMAAPGEQFF. The CDR3 DNA is TGTGCCAGCAGCTTTATTCTTATGGCAGCGCCGGGAGAGCAGTTCTTC. The rearrangement links TRBV11-3 to TRBJ2-1, with a weak D call TRBD2 (5 bases). CDR3 length: 16 residues. Germline V CDR1 and CDR2: SGHNT, YENEEA. V was cut by 3 bases and J by 10 bases, with 22 bases left in between.

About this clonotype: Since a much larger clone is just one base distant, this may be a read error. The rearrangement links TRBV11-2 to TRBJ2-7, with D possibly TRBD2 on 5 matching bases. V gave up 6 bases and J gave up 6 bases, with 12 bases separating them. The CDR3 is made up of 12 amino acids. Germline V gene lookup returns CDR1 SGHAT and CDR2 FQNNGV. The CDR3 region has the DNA TGTGCCAGCAGTGGACTGCATTTCGAGCAGTACTTC. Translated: CASSGLHFEQYF.

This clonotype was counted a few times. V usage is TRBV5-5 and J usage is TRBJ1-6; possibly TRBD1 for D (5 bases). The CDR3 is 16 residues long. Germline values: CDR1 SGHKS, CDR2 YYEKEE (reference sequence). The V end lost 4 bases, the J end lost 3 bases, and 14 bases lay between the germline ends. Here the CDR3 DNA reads TGTGCCAGCAGCCCGGGGGGTCTCCGCTATAATTCACCCCTCCACTTT. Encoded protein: CASSPGGLRYNSPLHF.

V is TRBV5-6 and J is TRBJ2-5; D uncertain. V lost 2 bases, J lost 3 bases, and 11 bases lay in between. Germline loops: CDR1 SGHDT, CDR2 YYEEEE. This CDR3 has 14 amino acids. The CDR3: CASSFRQLKETQYF. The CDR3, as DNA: TGTGCCAGCAGCTTTAGGCAGTTAAAAGAGACCCAGTACTTC.